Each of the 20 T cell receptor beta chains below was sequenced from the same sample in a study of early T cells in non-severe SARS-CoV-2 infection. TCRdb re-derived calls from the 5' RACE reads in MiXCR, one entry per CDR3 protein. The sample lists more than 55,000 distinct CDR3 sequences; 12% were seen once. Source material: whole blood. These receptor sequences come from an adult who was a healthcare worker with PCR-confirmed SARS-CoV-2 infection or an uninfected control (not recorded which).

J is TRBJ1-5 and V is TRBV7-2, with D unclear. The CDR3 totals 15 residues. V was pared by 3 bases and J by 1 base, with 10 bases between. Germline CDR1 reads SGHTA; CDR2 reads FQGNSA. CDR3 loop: CASSFGSQSNQPQHF. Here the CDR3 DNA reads TGTGCCAGCAGCTTCGGCAGTCAAAGCAATCAGCCCCAGCATTTT. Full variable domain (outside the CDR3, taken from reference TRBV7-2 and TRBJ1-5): GAGVSQSPSNKVTEKGKDVELRCDPISGHTALYWYRQSLGQGLEFLIYFQGNSAPDKSGLPSDRFSAERTGGSVSTLTIQRTQQEDSAVYLCASSFGSQSNQPQHFGDGTRLSIL.

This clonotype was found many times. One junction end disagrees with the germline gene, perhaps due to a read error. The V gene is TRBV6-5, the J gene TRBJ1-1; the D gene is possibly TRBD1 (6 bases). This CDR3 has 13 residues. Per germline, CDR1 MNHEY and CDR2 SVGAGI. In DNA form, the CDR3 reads TGTGCCAGCAGGCCCACAGGGTCCACTCAAGCTTTCTTT. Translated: CASRPTGSTQAFF.

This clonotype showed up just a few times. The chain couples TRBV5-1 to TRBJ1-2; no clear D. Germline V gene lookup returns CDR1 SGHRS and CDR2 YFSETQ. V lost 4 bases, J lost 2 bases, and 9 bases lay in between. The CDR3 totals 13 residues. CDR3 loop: CASSDTVNYGYTF. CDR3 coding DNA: TGCGCCAGCAGCGACACAGTGAACTATGGCTACACCTTC.

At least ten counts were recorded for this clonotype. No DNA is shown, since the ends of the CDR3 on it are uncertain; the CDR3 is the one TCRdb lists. The CDR3 loop reads CASSLVGAGAKGFF. The J gene is TRBJ1-1, the V gene TRBV7-9; the table's D call TRBD1 went unverified against the DNA. CDR1 and CDR2 (germline): SEHNR, FQNEAQ (reference sequence). The CDR3 is 14 residues long, counting both termini.

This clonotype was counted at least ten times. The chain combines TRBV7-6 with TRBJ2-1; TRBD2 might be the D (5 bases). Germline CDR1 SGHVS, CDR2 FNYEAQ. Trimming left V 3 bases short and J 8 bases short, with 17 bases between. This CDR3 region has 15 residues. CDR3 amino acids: CASSLSIGKTDEQFF. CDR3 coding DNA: TGTGCCAGCAGCTTGTCAATCGGGAAGACGGATGAGCAGTTCTTC.

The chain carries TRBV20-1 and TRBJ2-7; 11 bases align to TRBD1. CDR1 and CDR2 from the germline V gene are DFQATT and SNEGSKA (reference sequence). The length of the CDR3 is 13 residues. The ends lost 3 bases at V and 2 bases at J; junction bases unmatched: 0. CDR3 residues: CSARGQGAYEQYF. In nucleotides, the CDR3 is TGCAGTGCTAGGGGACAGGGGGCCTACGAGCAGTACTTC.

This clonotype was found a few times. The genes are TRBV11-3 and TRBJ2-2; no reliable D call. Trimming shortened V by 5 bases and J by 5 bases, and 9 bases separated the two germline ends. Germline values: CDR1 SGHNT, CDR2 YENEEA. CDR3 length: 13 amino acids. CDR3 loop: CASSPDTTGELFF. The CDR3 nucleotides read TGTGCCAGCAGCCCCGACACTACCGGGGAGCTGTTTTTT. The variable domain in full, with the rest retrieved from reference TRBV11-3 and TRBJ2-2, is EAGVVQSPRYKIIEKKQPVAFWCNPISGHNTLYWYLQNLGQGPELLIRYENEEAVDDSQLPKDRFSAERLKGVDSTLKIQPAELGDSAVYLCASSPDTTGELFFGEGSRLTVL.

CDR3 bases: TGCAGCGTTGAAGGGGGCAAAGACAGGGATACCTACAATGAGCAGTTCTTC. Protein product: CSVEGGKDRDTYNEQFF. The chain has TRBV29-1 and TRBJ2-1; TRBD1 agrees at 7 bases. Germline V gene data show CDR1 as SQVTM and CDR2 as ANQGSEA. The CDR3 is 17 residues long. V dropped 1 base and J dropped 2; count of bases not matched to a gene: 11.

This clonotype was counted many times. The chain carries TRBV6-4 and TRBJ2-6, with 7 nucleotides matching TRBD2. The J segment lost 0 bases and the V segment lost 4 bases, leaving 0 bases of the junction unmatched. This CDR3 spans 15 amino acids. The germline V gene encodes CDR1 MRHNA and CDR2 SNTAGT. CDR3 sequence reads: CASSVAGSGANVLTF. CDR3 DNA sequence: TGTGCCAGCAGTGTAGCGGGCTCTGGGGCCAACGTCCTGACTTTC.

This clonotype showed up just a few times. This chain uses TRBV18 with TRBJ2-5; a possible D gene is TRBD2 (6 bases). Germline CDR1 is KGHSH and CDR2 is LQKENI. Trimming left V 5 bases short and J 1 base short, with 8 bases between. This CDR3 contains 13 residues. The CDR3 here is CASSKGLQETQYF. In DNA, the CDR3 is TGTGCCAGCTCAAAGGGACTCCAAGAGACCCAGTACTTC.

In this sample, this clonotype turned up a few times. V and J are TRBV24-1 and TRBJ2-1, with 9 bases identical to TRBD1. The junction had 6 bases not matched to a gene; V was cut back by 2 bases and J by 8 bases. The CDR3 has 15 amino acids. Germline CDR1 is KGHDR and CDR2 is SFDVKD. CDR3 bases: TGTGCCACCAGTGATTCCGGGACAGGGTCTTATGAGCAGTTCTTC. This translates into CATSDSGTGSYEQFF.

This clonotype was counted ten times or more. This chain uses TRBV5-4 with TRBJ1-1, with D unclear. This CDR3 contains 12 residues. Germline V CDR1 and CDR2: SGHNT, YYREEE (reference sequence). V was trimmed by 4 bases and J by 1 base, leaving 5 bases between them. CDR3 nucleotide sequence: TGTGCCAGCAGCCGACAGAACACTGAAGCTTTCTTT. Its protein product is CASSRQNTEAFF.

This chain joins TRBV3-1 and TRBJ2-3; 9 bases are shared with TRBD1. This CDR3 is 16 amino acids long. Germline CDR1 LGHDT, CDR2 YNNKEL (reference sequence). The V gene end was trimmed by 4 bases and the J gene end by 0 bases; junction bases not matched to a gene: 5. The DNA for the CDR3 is TGTGCCAGCAGCCTCCGACAGGGGGTTAGCACAGATACGCAGTATTTT. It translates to CASSLRQGVSTDTQYF.

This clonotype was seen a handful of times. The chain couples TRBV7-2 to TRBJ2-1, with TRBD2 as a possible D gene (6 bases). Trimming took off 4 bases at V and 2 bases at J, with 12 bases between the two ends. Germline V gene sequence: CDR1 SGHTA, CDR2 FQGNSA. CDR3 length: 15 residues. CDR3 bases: TGTGCCAGCAGCTCCTCTAGCGTTACCTACAATGAGCAGTTCTTC. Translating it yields CASSSSSVTYNEQFF.

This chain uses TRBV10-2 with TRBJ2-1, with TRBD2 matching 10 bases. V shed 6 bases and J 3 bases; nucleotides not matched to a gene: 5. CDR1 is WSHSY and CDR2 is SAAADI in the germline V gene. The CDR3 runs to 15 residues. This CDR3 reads CASRGGLAIYNEQFF. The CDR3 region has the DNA TGCGCCAGCAGGGGGGGACTAGCGATCTACAATGAGCAGTTCTTC.

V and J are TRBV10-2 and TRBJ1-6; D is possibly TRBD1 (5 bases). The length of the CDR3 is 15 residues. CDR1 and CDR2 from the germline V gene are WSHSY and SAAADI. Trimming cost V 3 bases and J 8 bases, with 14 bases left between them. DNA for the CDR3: TGCGCCAGCAGTGATTGGGACCCGCGTTATTCACCCCTCCACTTT. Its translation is CASSDWDPRYSPLHF.

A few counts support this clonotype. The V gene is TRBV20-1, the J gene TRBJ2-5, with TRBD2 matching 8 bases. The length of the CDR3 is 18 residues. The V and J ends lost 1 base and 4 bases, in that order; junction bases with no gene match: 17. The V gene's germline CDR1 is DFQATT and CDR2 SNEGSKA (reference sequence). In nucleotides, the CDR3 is TGCAGTGCTAGAGTTCTCCAGGGTAGCGGGGCTACGGCAGAGACCCAGTACTTC. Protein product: CSARVLQGSGATAETQYF.

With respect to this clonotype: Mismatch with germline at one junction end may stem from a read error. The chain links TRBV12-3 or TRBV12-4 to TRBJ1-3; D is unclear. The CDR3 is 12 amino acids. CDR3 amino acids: CASEASENTIYF. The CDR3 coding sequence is TGTGCCAGCGAGGCCTCTGAAAACACCATATATTTT.

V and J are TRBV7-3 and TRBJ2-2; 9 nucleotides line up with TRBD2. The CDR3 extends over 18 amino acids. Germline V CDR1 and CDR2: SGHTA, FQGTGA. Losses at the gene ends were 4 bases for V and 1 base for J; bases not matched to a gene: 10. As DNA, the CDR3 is TGTGCCAGCAGCTCACGTCCCATGACTAGCGGGAACACCGGGGAGCTGTTTTTT. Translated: CASSSRPMTSGNTGELFF. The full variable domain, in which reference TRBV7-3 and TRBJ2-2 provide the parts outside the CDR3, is GAGVSQTPSNKVTEKGKYVELRCDPISGHTALYWYRQSLGQGPEFLIYFQGTGAADDSGLPNDRFFAVRPEGSVSTLKIQRTERGDSAVYLCASSSRPMTSGNTGELFFGEGSRLTVL.

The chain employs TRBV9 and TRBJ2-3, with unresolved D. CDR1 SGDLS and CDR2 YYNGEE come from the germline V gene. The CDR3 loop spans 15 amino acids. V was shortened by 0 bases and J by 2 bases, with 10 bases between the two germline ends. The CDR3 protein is CASSVAALLTDTQYF. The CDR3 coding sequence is TGTGCCAGCAGCGTAGCGGCCCTTCTCACAGATACGCAGTATTTT.